This T cell receptor (beta chain) is drawn from a study of blood T cells in healthy people across ages. With a J-beta primer mix and a sample-barcoded 5' primer, a second PCR ran about 6 to 11 cycles. TCRdb passed the 5' RACE reads through MiXCR, listing each CDR3 protein once. The repertoire holds 500,000 to 650,000 distinct CDR3 sequences, with about 29% as singletons. These same records also appear under a second study, on T cells of mothers and their children. That work adds: Thymic selection molds TCR recombination products alike in related and unrelated pairs.

The sequenced sample consisted of blood. The TCR was taken from a boy between 2 and 10 years old in good health.

CDR3 in amino acids: CASSPFGRNTGELFF. DNA for the CDR3: TGTGCCAGTAGCCCCTTTGGGCGGAACACCGGGGAGCTGTTTTTT. This chain uses TRBV19 with TRBJ2-2; D gene uncertain. The germline gives CDR1 LNHDA, CDR2 SQIVND (reference sequence). This CDR3 is 15 amino acids long. The ends were cut back, 6 bases at V and 1 base at J, with 12 bases in the middle. Complete variable domain (other parts from reference TRBV19 and TRBJ2-2): DGGITQSPKYLFRKEGQNVTLSCEQNLNHDAMYWYRQDPGQGLRLIYYSQIVNDFQKGDIAEGYSVSREKKESFPLTVTSAQKNPTAFYLCASSPFGRNTGELFFGEGSRLTVL.